This TCR beta chain is drawn from a study of blood T cell repertoires in COVID-19. Original data processing: Estimation of nucleated cell counts relied on the amplification of reference gene primers. Clones were sequenced by immunoSEQ multiplex PCR, and TCRdb holds only the in-frame ones, with some missing. Clone size and V and J calls were adopted from that table, with D and trimming inferred from the DNA. The sample carries approximately 100,000 clones, approximately 84% recorded once. The CDR3 has 13 residues. The V gene lost 3 bases and the J gene lost 4 bases, with 9 bases spanning the gap. Germline V gene data show CDR1 as SGHTA and CDR2 as FQGNSA.

This TCR came from a human donor in a cohort sampled during active COVID-19. Sequencing input: peripheral blood. The chain is built from TRBV7-2 and TRBJ2-5, with a tentative D call TRBD2 (6 bases). Here the CDR3 reads CASSFGGLETQYF. The CDR3 region has the DNA TGTGCCAGCAGCTTCGGAGGGTTAGAGACCCAGTACTTC.